The 14 T cell receptor beta chains below come from one sample, sequenced in a study of T cells after yellow fever vaccination. TCRdb reprocessed the 5' RACE reads via MiXCR and lists one record per CDR3 protein. Of 350,000 to 450,000 distinct CDR3 sequences in the sample, about 17% were seen once. Sequencing was performed on PBMCs, taken before the yellow fever booster vaccination. The receptors stem from a man between 18 and 35 years old who received the YFV17D yellow fever vaccine.

This clonotype has more than one count but fewer than ten. This chain connects TRBV20-1 to TRBJ2-1; TRBD2 matches 11 bases. CDR1 is DFQATT and CDR2 is SNEGSKA in the germline V gene (reference sequence). Trimming at V came to 0 bases and at J to 14 bases, leaving 6 bases not matched to a gene. This CDR3 has 13 amino acids. The CDR3 reads CSARDLLAGDKFF. CDR3 in DNA: TGCAGTGCTAGAGATTTACTAGCGGGAGACAAGTTCTTC.

This clonotype was counted only a few times. This chain joins TRBV29-1 and TRBJ2-5; 7 bases agree with TRBD2. V lost 4 bases, J lost 7 bases, and 12 bases stayed unmatched. This CDR3 spans 14 amino acids. From germline, CDR1 is SQVTM and CDR2 ANQGSEA. The CDR3 sequence: CSVGAGASFGTQYF. In DNA form, the CDR3 reads TGCAGCGTTGGGGCGGGAGCATCCTTTGGGACCCAGTACTTC.

This clonotype was seen many times. The V and J genes are TRBV6-2 or TRBV6-3 and TRBJ2-1, with unresolved D. This CDR3 has 13 residues. Germline-derived CDR1 and CDR2 are MNHEY and SVGEGT. V shed 2 bases and J shed 2 bases, with 4 bases lying between them. Here the CDR3 reads CASSYRAYNEQFF. DNA of the CDR3: TGTGCCAGCAGTTACAGGGCCTACAATGAGCAGTTCTTC.

A few counts support this clonotype. The chain combines TRBV7-2 with TRBJ2-5; tentative D call: TRBD2 (5 bases). Looked up from germline, CDR1 is SGHTA and CDR2 is FQGNSA. The CDR3 totals 14 residues. V lost 5 bases, J lost 4 bases, and 14 bases lay in between. The CDR3 nucleotides read TGTGCCAGCAGCCCGATGTGGGCGGGAGAGACCCAGTACTTC. Residues: CASSPMWAGETQYF. Complete variable domain (other parts from reference TRBV7-2 and TRBJ2-5): GAGVSQSPSNKVTEKGKDVELRCDPISGHTALYWYRQSLGQGLEFLIYFQGNSAPDKSGLPSDRFSAERTGGSVSTLTIQRTQQEDSAVYLCASSPMWAGETQYFGPGTRLLVL.

V and J are TRBV6-5 and TRBJ1-2; D is undetermined. V lost 4 bases, J lost 5 bases, and 17 bases lay in between. This CDR3 spans 15 amino acids. Germline CDR1 MNHEY, CDR2 SVGAGI. The CDR3 DNA is TGTGCCAGCAGTTCGGCACCCCGTAAAGGATATGGCTACACCTTC. Amino acid sequence: CASSSAPRKGYGYTF.

This clonotype was seen at least ten times. The chain carries TRBV10-2 and TRBJ1-6; D not certain. Trimming took 6 bases from V and 7 from J, leaving 7 bases between them. Per germline, CDR1 WSHSY and CDR2 SAAADI. The CDR3 spans 12 residues. The CDR3: CASSRGNSPLHF. The CDR3 region has the DNA TGCGCCAGCAGCAGAGGGAATTCACCCCTCCACTTT.

The chain employs TRBV11-2 and TRBJ1-2; tentative D call: TRBD1 (6 bases). This CDR3 is 14 amino acids long. V was shortened by 4 bases and J by 4 bases, with 13 bases between the two germline ends. The V gene's germline CDR1 is SGHAT and CDR2 FQNNGV. The CDR3 DNA sequence: TGTGCCAGCAGCTCACTACAGGGTGCCTATGGCTACACCTTC. Translated, it gives CASSSLQGAYGYTF.

The chain links TRBV4-2 to TRBJ2-5; D is undetermined. V was pared by 2 bases and J by 5 bases, with 12 bases between. CDR1 and CDR2 from the germline V gene are LGHNA and YNFKEQ. The CDR3 totals 14 residues. In nucleotides, the CDR3 is TGTGCCAGCAGCCAACGAAGCCTGGGGGAGACCCAGTACTTC. It encodes CASSQRSLGETQYF.

The genes are TRBV20-1 and TRBJ2-1; 12 bases agree with TRBD2. The germline V gene encodes CDR1 DFQATT and CDR2 SNEGSKA (reference sequence). With V trimmed by 3 bases and J by 5 bases, 8 bases remained unmatched. The CDR3 has 16 residues. The CDR3 DNA reads as TGCAGTGCTAGGCTAGCGGGGGGGCGGGGACACAATGAGCAGTTCTTC. Translated, it gives CSARLAGGRGHNEQFF.

This clonotype turned up a few times. With a much larger clone just one base away, this may be a read error. This chain connects TRBV10-3 to TRBJ2-2, with 7 bases identical to TRBD1. Trimming cost V 10 bases and J 1 base; bases outside gene matches: 3. CDR1 ENHRY and CDR2 SYGVKD come from the germline V gene. The CDR3 has 13 residues. The CDR3 here is CATWTGNTGELFF. CDR3 DNA: TGTGCCACCTGGACAGGGAACACCGGGGAGCTGTTTTTT.

This clonotype came up a few times. The chain uses TRBV6-2 or TRBV6-3 and TRBJ2-1, with 13 bases lining up with TRBD2. Trimming cost V 0 bases and J 4 bases; bases outside gene matches: 9. Germline CDR1 reads MNHEY; CDR2 reads SVGEGT. The CDR3 covers 19 residues. In DNA form, the CDR3 reads TGTGCCAGCAGTTACTCGACTAGCGGGGGGCCGATTAATTACAATGAGCAGTTCTTC. Amino acids: CASSYSTSGGPINYNEQFF.

The table lists this clonotype with a few counts. The V gene is TRBV28, the J gene TRBJ1-6; a weak D match, TRBD1 (6 bases). The length of the CDR3 is 14 residues. V was trimmed by 6 bases and J by 9 bases, leaving 15 bases between them. The germline V gene encodes CDR1 MDHEN and CDR2 SYDVKM. CDR3 protein: CASRQTRGPSPLHF. CDR3 sequence (DNA): TGTGCCAGCAGGCAGACCAGGGGCCCTTCACCCCTCCACTTT. Looking up the rest from reference TRBV28 and TRBJ1-6 gives the full variable domain: DVKVTQSSRYLVKRTGEKVFLECVQDMDHENMFWYRQDPGLGLRLIYFSYDVKMKEKGDIPEGYSVSREKKERFSLILESASTNQTSMYLCASRQTRGPSPLHFGNGTRLTVT.

The J gene is TRBJ2-5, the V gene TRBV7-8; D is ambiguous. Trimming took off 1 base at V and 3 bases at J, with 12 bases between the two ends. Germline lookup yields CDR1 SGHVS and CDR2 FQNEAQ. CDR3 length: 15 residues. The CDR3 loop is CASSLGTLSEETQYF. As DNA, the CDR3 is TGTGCCAGCAGCTTAGGCACGCTGAGCGAAGAGACCCAGTACTTC.

The CDR3 DNA reads TGTGCCAGCAGCCCCCCCTTCGGTACAGGGGAGTGGAGCACAGATACGCAGTATTTT. Its protein is CASSPPFGTGEWSTDTQYF. The chain employs TRBV5-6 and TRBJ2-3; 7 bases align to TRBD1. Germline CDR1 reads SGHDT; CDR2 reads YYEEEE. With V trimmed by 4 bases and J by 0 bases, 17 bases remained unmatched. The CDR3 covers 19 residues.